The entry that follows covers one TCR beta chain sequence. Its antigen is currently not known. It has no much larger one-base neighbor in the sample; base qualities were not kept. To demonstrate the VDJtools post-analysis software, the study profiled TCR beta repertoires from the peripheral blood of 10 to 15 young patients with multiple sclerosis. Multiple sclerosis patients were children and adolescents aged roughly 6 to 15 years. This record belongs to a study of post-analysis software for immune sequencing data (dated by TCRdb to between 2014 and 2017). The study in broad terms: Recorded disease courses included relapsing-remitting, secondary progressive and progressive-relapsing multiple sclerosis, with some patients lacking subtype annotation. Patient repertoires were compared against around 10 previously published healthy control repertoires from donors aged roughly 6 to 28 years. A subset of samples was prepared in parallel using single-end sample barcoding, then pooled and co-amplified after Illumina adapter ligation. What the study reported, not specific to this receptor: Significantly lower normalized Chao1 diversity was found in multiple sclerosis patients than in controls, suggesting substantial peripheral T-cell clonal expansion. The multiple sclerosis patient group was slightly younger than the control group. Significantly higher frequencies in patients than in controls were found for roughly 5 TRBV segments, including TRBV5-6, TRBV5-1 and TRBV20-1. Direct clustering with F measure showed strong co-clustering of samples prepared in the same batch, prompting a batch-effect correction.

Receptor libraries were prepared by PCR. The reads were generated on an Illumina HiSeq 2500. Unique molecular identifiers were incorporated into TCR beta cDNA libraries to reduce PCR and sequencing biases. Approximately 500,000 cDNA molecules were obtained per 1 to 10 million input T cells, so each molecule approximated one T cell. The patient libraries were prepared and sequenced using the same protocol as the earlier healthy control dataset. Samples belonging to the same batch were prepared together, multiplexed and sequenced on a shared HiSeq lane. The original methods were these. Raw barcoded reads were processed with MIGEC, discarding single-read molecular identifier groups before consensus assembly and CDR3 extraction. VDJtools was used for post-analysis of the clonotype tables, and diversity was normalized by down-sampling every dataset to the size of the smallest sample. To correct batch-related cross-sample contamination, repertoire overlap clustering matched CDR3 amino acid sequences but not nucleotide sequences. The public reads were reanalyzed by TCRdb: fastp trimming at Q25, MiXCR alignment, in-frame beta chains only. Identical CDR3 protein sequences are pooled into one entry, listed with their most common genes and DNA. None of the V and J calls come from the authors' own analysis; TCRdb made them. The sample profile shows about 770,000 distinct CDR3 sequences; more than 45% of them were found once. Of the sample, 4.9% falls within the top ten clones.

The CDR3 runs 16 residues from the cysteine to the phenylalanine. The kept DNA is CDR3 alone, 48 bases in frame from the first base. V lost 4 bases and J lost 5 bases, and the count of bases not matched to a germline gene is 5. Reading the germline V gene gives CDR1 SGDLS and CDR2 YYNGEE. The origin of this receptor is a girl aged 10-17 years with multiple sclerosis. Source material: blood. The V and J segments used are TRBV9 and TRBJ2-1; 14 bases in between match TRBD2. Read as DNA, the sequence is TGTGCCAGCAGCCCATCGGGACTAGCGGGAGACAATGAGCAGTTCTTC. Translated, this gives CASSPSGLAGDNEQFF.